This T cell receptor beta chain was retrieved from a study of cytomegalovirus exposure and HLA in healthy donors. Study results and caveats: Cytomegalovirus-associated status was assigned to roughly 160 TCR beta chains. It was reported that TCR beta sequences correctly inferred the HLA-A and HLA-B alleles for most subjects. After further analysis at a later stage, roughly 15,000 TCR beta sequences were associated with HLA alleles at 0.05 false discovery rate. Most of the TCR beta V segments (in an earlier analysis) were productive either about 87% or about 30% of the time.

As for this clone: What it binds is unknown.

The PCR ran on 60 Vbeta and 13 Jbeta primers. Measured with immunoSEQ multiplex PCR; TCRdb has only the in-frame clones, and not every one. The repertoire includes roughly 180,000 clones, just over 75% of them detected once, and around 1.5% sits in the top ten. J lost 0 bases, V lost 5 bases, and 3 bases had no gene match. CDR1 MGHRA and CDR2 YSYEKL come from the germline V gene. There are 14 residues in the CDR3. This TCR was sampled from a man younger than 35 in good health and CMV-seronegative. The chain combines TRBV4-1 with TRBJ1-1; 7 bases are shared with TRBD1. The sample was PBMCs. CDR3 nucleotide sequence: TGCGCCAGCAGCGCACAGGGGATGAACACTGAAGCTTTCTTT. Residues: CASSAQGMNTEAFF.